Below, 10 T cell receptor beta chains from the same sample are listed, as sequenced in a study of blood T cell repertoires in COVID-19. Assay used: immunoSEQ multiplex PCR; TCRdb lists only in-frame clones, some missing. The sample lists a few hundred thousand clones, about 91% occurring once. Sequencing input: PBMCs or T cells enriched from blood (not recorded which). These receptors were collected from a woman aged 18-29 years who had recovered from COVID-19.

The genes are TRBV20-1 and TRBJ2-2, with 7 bases lining up with TRBD2. Trimming cost V 3 bases and J 4 bases; bases outside gene matches: 5. The CDR3 totals 14 residues. Germline V gene sequence: CDR1 DFQATT, CDR2 SNEGSKA (reference sequence). CDR3 nucleotides: TGCAGTGCTAGTTTGGCTAGCGGCACCGGGGAGCTGTTTTTT. The encoded protein is CSASLASGTGELFF.

This clone was observed once. The V and J genes are TRBV5-1 and TRBJ1-1; the match to TRBD1 covers 8 bases. Germline CDR1 and CDR2: SGHRS and YFSETQ. The CDR3 covers 15 residues. Trimming removed 4 bases from V and 6 bases from J; junction bases left unmatched: 11. The CDR3 nucleotides are TGCGCCAGCAGCAACGGACAGGGTGGGGTGTCTGAAGCTTTCTTT. Translated: CASSNGQGGVSEAFF.

This sequence joins TRBV10-1 and TRBJ2-1; D is perhaps TRBD1 (5 bases). The germline V gene encodes CDR1 WNHNN and CDR2 SYGVQD (reference sequence). Trimming took off 4 bases at V and 5 bases at J, with 12 bases between the two ends. The CDR3 is 14 amino acids. The CDR3 DNA follows: TGCGCCAGCAGTGTCTGGGCAGGGAACAATGAGCAGTTCTTC. Translation: CASSVWAGNNEQFF.

CDR3 bases: TGTGCCAGCAGCAGGGGGACGGCGAACTCCTACAATGAGCAGTTCTTC. Translation: CASSRGTANSYNEQFF. This chain connects TRBV5-8 to TRBJ2-1; TRBD1 is a possible D gene (6 bases). Trimming removed 4 bases at V and 0 bases at J, with 14 bases between. The CDR3 is made up of 16 amino acids. From germline, CDR1 is SGHTS and CDR2 YDEGEE.

This clone was detected once. V is TRBV19 and J is TRBJ1-4; D perhaps matches TRBD1 (6 bases). The CDR3 consists of 14 residues. Germline V CDR1 and CDR2: LNHDA, SQIVND (reference sequence). The V end lost 9 bases, the J end lost 4 bases, and 15 bases lay between the germline ends. The DNA for the CDR3 is TGTGCCAGCGGACGGGGGGCTGGTAATGAAAAACTGTTTTTT. Its protein product is CASGRGAGNEKLFF.

The V and J genes are TRBV7-3 and TRBJ2-5; D is unresolved. Germline V gene lookup returns CDR1 SGHTA and CDR2 FQGTGA. V lost 1 base to trimming and J lost 1 base, with 10 bases between them. The CDR3 is 15 residues long. The CDR3 loop reads CASSLIPGPQETQYF. The CDR3, as DNA: TGTGCCAGCAGCTTAATTCCGGGTCCCCAAGAGACCCAGTACTTC.

This clone came up a few times. The chain combines TRBV9 with TRBJ1-4; D gene uncertain. CDR1 and CDR2 (germline): SGDLS, YYNGEE. V was shortened by 4 bases and J by 8 bases, with 12 bases between the two germline ends. The CDR3 loop spans 13 amino acids. CDR3 protein: CASSPNPGEKLFF. The CDR3 DNA reads TGTGCCAGCAGCCCGAACCCGGGGGAAAAACTGTTTTTT. Full variable domain (rest looked up from reference TRBV9 and TRBJ1-4): DSGVTQTPKHLITATGQRVTLRCSPRSGDLSVYWYQQSLDQGLQFLIQYYNGEERAKGNILERFSAQQFPDLHSELNLSSLELGDSALYFCASSPNPGEKLFFGSGTQLSVL.

The rearrangement joins TRBV18 to TRBJ1-5, with D unresolved. Per germline, CDR1 KGHSH and CDR2 LQKENI. The CDR3 spans 13 residues. V gave up 3 bases and J gave up 5 bases, with 8 bases separating them. This chain's CDR3 is CASSPASDQPQHF. DNA of the CDR3: TGTGCCAGCTCACCGGCCTCCGATCAGCCCCAGCATTTT.

The chain couples TRBV11-1 to TRBJ1-2, with TRBD1 matching 7 bases. Germline lookup yields CDR1 SGHAT and CDR2 FQDESV (reference sequence). Germline trimming cut 1 base from V and 3 bases from J; bases unmatched to any gene: 8. The CDR3 is 16 residues long. The CDR3 region has the DNA TGTGCCAGCAGCTTAGTAAGCCCCGGGACAGACTATGGCTACACCTTC. Translation gives CASSLVSPGTDYGYTF.

V usage is TRBV7-2 and J usage is TRBJ2-7; the D gene is possibly TRBD2 (6 bases). The CDR3 length is 14 residues. In germline, CDR1 is SGHTA, CDR2 FQGNSA. Trimming cost V 10 bases and J 5 bases, with 21 bases left between them. CDR3 region: CATRTPGLTHEQYF. CDR3 sequence (DNA): TGTGCCACCCGAACCCCCGGACTAACCCACGAGCAGTACTTC.